These 23 T cell receptor beta chains share one sample of origin, sequenced in a study of beta chain features in type 1 diabetes. Their cognate antigens are unknown. Findings and caveats of the study: For Type 1 diabetes patients, all four CD4+ subsets carried TCRB CDR3s that were moderately but significantly shorter.

Sequencing targeted expressed TCRB transcripts, as all isolated RNA had been reverse transcribed. Data came from immunoSEQ multiplex PCR; TCRdb stores just in-frame clones and leaves some out. In the table there are some 660,000 clones, around 15% of which are singletons. The source material was naive CD4+ T cells from blood. The receptors shown here come from a man between 18 and 29 years old with type 1 diabetes.

This clone turned up a few times. The chain couples TRBV18 to TRBJ2-6; D unresolved. CDR3 length: 15 amino acids. V was clipped by 3 bases and J by 2 bases, with 8 bases between them. Germline CDR1 and CDR2: KGHSH and LQKENI. CDR3 sequence reads: CASSPTLAGANVLTF. The CDR3 nucleotides are TGTGCCAGCTCACCCACCCTAGCTGGGGCCAACGTCCTGACTTTC.

This clone came up a few times. This specimen includes other DNA sequences encoding the same CDR3. The V call is TRBV30, the J call TRBJ1-5; possible D gene TRBD1, 6 bases. V was clipped by 4 bases and J by 1 base, with 8 bases between them. Germline CDR1 GTSNPN, CDR2 SVGIG (reference sequence). This CDR3 has 13 amino acids. In nucleotides, the CDR3 is TGTGCCTGGACGCAGGGGAGCAATCAGCCCCAGCATTTT. Translated, it gives CAWTQGSNQPQHF.

This clone was seen a few times. The junction does not match germline at one end; this may be a read error. The chain has TRBV7-7 and TRBJ2-5, with D possibly TRBD2 on 5 matching bases. From germline, CDR1 is SSHAT and CDR2 FNYEAQ (reference sequence). This CDR3 region has 14 residues. CDR3 coding DNA: TGTGCTAGCAGCGCTGGGTCGGGGATAGAGACCCAGTACTTC. This encodes CASSAGSGIETQYF.

This clone was counted between two and nine times. The chain carries TRBV7-2 and TRBJ1-5; 7 bases line up with TRBD1. Losses at the gene ends were 5 bases for V and 3 bases for J; bases not matched to a gene: 4. CDR3 size: 14 residues. CDR1 and CDR2 (germline): SGHTA, FQGNSA. CDR3 in DNA: TGTGCCAGCAGCACAGACAGGGCCAATCAGCCCCAGCATTTT. Residues: CASSTDRANQPQHF.

DNA of the CDR3: TGCAGCGTTGGAGGGTTGGGGGTCACAGATACGCAGTATTTT. This encodes CSVGGLGVTDTQYF. V is TRBV29-1 and J is TRBJ2-3; perhaps D is TRBD1 or TRBD2 (5 bases each). V gave up 4 bases and J gave up 2 bases, with 13 bases separating them. This CDR3 has 14 amino acids. CDR1 SQVTM and CDR2 ANQGSEA come from the germline V gene.

This clone came up a few times. This chain links TRBV30 with TRBJ2-3; 9 nucleotides agree with TRBD1. In germline, CDR1 is GTSNPN, CDR2 SVGIG (reference sequence). This CDR3 comprises 17 residues. V lost 6 bases and J lost 0; bases outside the gene matches: 13. CDR3 amino acids: CACTQGQGTASTDTQYF. Written as DNA, the CDR3 is TGTGCCTGCACCCAAGGACAGGGGACCGCTAGCACAGATACGCAGTATTTT.

This clone has a handful of counts. The chain combines TRBV5-1 with TRBJ1-5, with a possible D match to TRBD1 (6 bases). Germline CDR1 reads SGHRS; CDR2 reads YFSETQ. The V and J ends lost 0 bases and 9 bases respectively, with 13 bases between them. CDR3 length equals 14 residues. For the CDR3, the DNA is TGCGCCAGCAGCTTGGGGACAGCCCGGACGCCCCAGCATTTT. Its translation: CASSLGTARTPQHF. The full variable domain, in which reference TRBV5-1 and TRBJ1-5 provide the parts outside the CDR3, is KAGVTQTPRYLIKTRGQQVTLSCSPISGHRSVSWYQQTPGQGLQFLFEYFSETQRNKGNFPGRFSGRQFSNSRSEMNVSTLELGDSALYLCASSLGTARTPQHFGDGTRLSIL.

V usage is TRBV19 and J usage is TRBJ1-5; D ambiguous. The CDR3 extends over 12 amino acids. Germline CDR1 LNHDA, CDR2 SQIVND (reference sequence). Trimming removed 8 bases at V and 0 bases at J, with 5 bases between. CDR3 nucleotide sequence: TGTGCCAGTGCGTATAGCAATCAGCCCCAGCATTTT. It is translated as CASAYSNQPQHF.

This chain uses TRBV7-9 with TRBJ1-1; D remains ambiguous. The CDR3 has 13 residues. V gave up 2 bases and J gave up 2 bases, with 6 bases separating them. CDR1 is SEHNR and CDR2 is FQNEAQ in the germline V gene (reference sequence). The CDR3 nucleotides are TGTGCCAGCAGCTTAACACAAAACACTGAAGCTTTCTTT. This translates into CASSLTQNTEAFF.

This clone came up a few times. The rearrangement links TRBV9 to TRBJ2-5, with D possibly matching TRBD1 (6 bases). This CDR3 contains 14 residues. V gave up 0 bases and J gave up 3 bases, with 9 bases separating them. Germline CDR1 reads SGDLS; CDR2 reads YYNGEE. Here the CDR3 DNA reads TGTGCCAGCAGCGTAGGGGACATCAAAGAGACCCAGTACTTC. It specifies CASSVGDIKETQYF.

This clone has more than one count but fewer than ten. V and J are TRBV7-6 and TRBJ1-6; D not resolved. The CDR3 consists of 16 residues. The germline gives CDR1 SGHVS, CDR2 FNYEAQ. The V gene lost 5 bases and the J gene lost 9 bases, with 20 bases spanning the gap. The CDR3 loop reads CASSPGGHATASPLHF. The CDR3 DNA is TGTGCCAGCAGCCCAGGCGGGCACGCGACGGCTTCACCCCTCCACTTT.

The chain recombines TRBV30 with TRBJ1-2; D is unresolved. CDR3 length: 14 residues. V was clipped by 0 bases and J by 5 bases, with 13 bases between them. The germline V gene has CDR1 GTSNPN and CDR2 SVGIG (reference sequence). The CDR3 protein is CAWSVRLERYGYTF. Here the CDR3 DNA reads TGTGCCTGGAGTGTAAGGCTTGAGAGGTATGGCTACACCTTC.

The V call is TRBV18, the J call TRBJ2-3, with D perhaps TRBD1 (6 bases). V lost 2 bases and J 0 bases, leaving 15 bases between the germline ends. This CDR3 region has 17 residues. Germline CDR1 reads KGHSH; CDR2 reads LQKENI. The CDR3 protein is CASSPGWQGISTDTQYF. CDR3 coding DNA: TGTGCCAGCTCACCAGGATGGCAGGGGATAAGCACAGATACGCAGTATTTT.

This clone occurred a few times. The chain combines TRBV6-5 with TRBJ2-7, with no clear D. In germline, CDR1 is MNHEY, CDR2 SVGAGI. The CDR3 totals 13 residues. V lost 6 bases, J lost 0 bases, and 9 bases lay in between. Here the CDR3 DNA reads TGTGCCAGCAGATTCTTAGACTCCTACGAGCAGTACTTC. Residues: CASRFLDSYEQYF.

The chain uses TRBV30 and TRBJ1-3; no clear D gene. V lost 0 bases, J lost 4 bases, and 10 bases lay in between. Per the germline V gene, CDR1 is GTSNPN and CDR2 is SVGIG (reference sequence). CDR3 length: 14 residues. The CDR3 loop reads CAWSVGQKGNTIYF. The DNA for the CDR3 is TGTGCCTGGAGTGTTGGTCAGAAAGGAAACACCATATATTTT. The full variable domain, its missing parts supplied by reference TRBV30 and TRBJ1-3, is SQTIHQWPATLVQPVGSPLSLECTVEGTSNPNLYWYRQAAGRGLQLLFYSVGIGQISSEVPQNLSASRPQDRQFILSSKKLLLSDSGFYLCAWSVGQKGNTIYFGEGSWLTVV.

The chain joins TRBV28 to TRBJ1-5; D remains unclear. CDR3 length: 12 amino acids. Germline CDR1 is MDHEN and CDR2 is SYDVKM. Trimming removed 7 bases from V and 11 bases from J, with 15 bases in between. DNA of the CDR3: TGTGCCAGCAAGGAGGAGAAGTTGGCCCAGCATTTT. Amino acid sequence: CASKEEKLAQHF.

The chain joins TRBV6-1 to TRBJ2-3; 8 nucleotides match TRBD2. This CDR3 has 16 amino acids. In germline, CDR1 is MNHNS, CDR2 SASEGT. Trimming at V came to 4 bases and at J to 1 base, leaving 7 bases not matched to a gene. The CDR3 protein is CASSGKAGAGTDTQYF. The CDR3 DNA sequence: TGTGCCAGCAGTGGGAAAGCGGGGGCCGGCACAGATACGCAGTATTTT.

This clone was observed a handful of times. The CDR3 region has the DNA TGCGCCAGCAGCACCCCCCAAATGGGGGGGCCCCGCAATGGCGGGGAGCTGTTTTTT. Protein: CASSTPQMGGPRNGGELFF. The chain combines TRBV4-1 with TRBJ2-2, with a possible D match to TRBD2 (7 bases). Germline CDR1 reads MGHRA; CDR2 reads YSYEKL. The V end lost 5 bases, the J end lost 7 bases, and 29 bases lay between the germline ends. This CDR3 has 19 amino acids.

This chain connects TRBV19 to TRBJ1-5, with TRBD1 as a possible D gene (6 bases). Deletions cut 8 bases from V and 3 bases from J, with 11 bases between. Germline-derived CDR1 and CDR2 are LNHDA and SQIVND (reference sequence). CDR3 size: 13 residues. CDR3 protein: CASLGQLNQPQHF. CDR3 in DNA: TGTGCCAGTCTGGGACAACTCAATCAGCCCCAGCATTTT.

This clone has more than one count but fewer than ten. The rearrangement joins TRBV25-1 to TRBJ1-5; a weak D match, TRBD1 (6 bases). This CDR3 has 16 residues. Germline CDR1 MGHDK, CDR2 SYGVNS. V gave up 3 bases and J gave up 3 bases, with 15 bases separating them. CDR3 in DNA: TGTGCCAGCAGTGACCGGGACACCGGGATCAATCAGCCCCAGCATTTT. This gives the protein CASSDRDTGINQPQHF.

This clone was detected only a few times. The CDR3, as DNA: TGTGCCAGCAGCCCAGCCGGGCAGGTGGGGCAGTACTTC. This encodes CASSPAGQVGQYF. The genes are TRBV9 and TRBJ2-7, with D unresolved. In germline, CDR1 is SGDLS, CDR2 YYNGEE. The germline V and J ends were trimmed by 4 bases and 9 bases, with 17 bases remaining between them. The CDR3 contains 13 residues.

The chain joins TRBV27 to TRBJ2-7, with 8 bases identical to TRBD2. Germline CDR1 and CDR2: MNHEY and SMNVEV (reference sequence). Trimming cost V 2 bases and J 0 bases; bases outside gene matches: 3. CDR3 length: 15 amino acids. CDR3 coding DNA: TGTGCCAGCAGTTTAGGTACTAGCGGCTCCTACGAGCAGTACTTC. It codes for CASSLGTSGSYEQYF.

This sequence joins TRBV28 and TRBJ2-5, with D maybe TRBD1 (7 bases). CDR1 and CDR2 (germline): MDHEN, SYDVKM. Trimming took 5 bases from V and 4 from J, leaving 8 bases between them. The CDR3 is 12 residues long. The CDR3, as DNA: TGTGCCAGCAGTCAGGGGGGAGAGACCCAGTACTTC. It is translated as CASSQGGETQYF.